This T cell receptor (beta chain) emerged from a study of T cell responses to AZD1222 COVID-19 vaccine. The study's findings and limits: Researchers took repertoire samples only after the peak T cell response had come. Variant regions that are unmutated are reportedly the target of nearly half of spike-specific TCRs. Spike-specific TCR breadth and depth both grew after two AZD1222 doses.

Comment on this clone: Its antigen is currently unknown.

The ends were cut back, 7 bases at V and 2 bases at J, with 13 bases in the middle. The CDR3 extends over 14 amino acids. Germline V lookup: CDR1 SNHLY, CDR2 FYNNEI. Clones were read by immunoSEQ multiplex PCR, and TCRdb kept only the in-frame ones, dropping some. Of some 250,000 clones in the sample, almost 95% were seen once. Some second doses came at about 4 weeks and others at about 12 weeks; these were pooled. This clonotype was sampled from an adult who received the AZD1222 COVID-19 vaccine. V usage is TRBV2 and J usage is TRBJ2-3, with a tentative D call TRBD2 (6 bases). Here the sequenced sample was peripheral blood, taken 28 days after the second AZD1222 dose. The CDR3 bases are TGTGCCAGCATCAACGGAGGGATCACAGATACGCAGTATTTT. This sequence encodes CASINGGITDTQYF. The complete variable domain, with remaining parts taken from reference TRBV2 and TRBJ2-3, reads EPEVTQTPSHQVTQMGQEVILRCVPISNHLYFYWYRQILGQKVEFLVSFYNNEISEKSEIFDDQFSVERPDGSNFTLKIRSTKLEDSAMYFCASINGGITDTQYFGPGTRLTVL.